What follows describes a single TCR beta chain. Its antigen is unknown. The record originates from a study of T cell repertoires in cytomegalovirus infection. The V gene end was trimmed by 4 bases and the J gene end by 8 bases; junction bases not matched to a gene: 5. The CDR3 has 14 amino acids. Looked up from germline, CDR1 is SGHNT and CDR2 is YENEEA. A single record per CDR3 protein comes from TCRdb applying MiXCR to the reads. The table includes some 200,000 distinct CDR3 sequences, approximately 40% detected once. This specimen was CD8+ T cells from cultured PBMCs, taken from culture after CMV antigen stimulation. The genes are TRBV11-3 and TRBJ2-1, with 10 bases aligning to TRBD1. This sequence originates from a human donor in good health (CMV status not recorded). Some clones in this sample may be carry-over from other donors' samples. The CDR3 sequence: CASSWDRGRDEQFF. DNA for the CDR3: TGTGCCAGCAGCTGGGACAGGGGTCGTGATGAGCAGTTCTTC.